This T cell receptor beta chain was captured by sequencing in a study of T cell responses to AZD1222 COVID-19 vaccine. Clones were read by immunoSEQ multiplex PCR, and TCRdb kept only the in-frame ones, dropping some. The sample has 110,000 or so clones, approximately 92% seen once. Pooled samples include second doses given at about 4 or 12 weeks. Source: peripheral blood, taken 28 days after the second AZD1222 dose. The clonotype comes from an adult who received the AZD1222 COVID-19 vaccine.

The CDR3 protein is CATASGSSYNEQFF. The CDR3 bases are TGTGCTACCGCCTCGGGAAGCTCCTACAATGAGCAGTTCTTC. V is TRBV27 and J is TRBJ2-1; tentative D call: TRBD2 (5 bases). Germline V gene lookup returns CDR1 MNHEY and CDR2 SMNVEV (reference sequence). The CDR3 covers 14 residues.